This T cell receptor (beta chain) was obtained from a study of cytomegalovirus exposure and HLA in healthy donors. This PCR relied on a set of 60 Vbeta primers and 13 Jbeta primers. In the original processing: The count from a later analysis was 60 million to 85 million unique TCR beta chains, 9.5 million to 11 million of them shared. The table came from immunoSEQ multiplex PCR; TCRdb's copy has only in-frame clones and leaves some out. The V and J calls and the clone size are those of that table, but D and trimming were determined from the DNA. The repertoire holds tens of thousands of clones, with around 76% as singletons. Study-level results: Most of the TCR beta V segments (in an earlier analysis) were productive either about 87% or about 30% of the time. A later analysis found that most CMV-associated TCR beta chains appeared HLA-restricted. Donor immune exposure was known only as CMV serostatus.

CDR1 is LGHNA and CDR2 is YNFKEQ in the germline V gene. The length of the CDR3 is 12 residues. Trimming pared 4 bases from V and 4 bases from J, leaving 7 bases between. On this clone: Antigen unknown.

The TCR was taken from a male donor in good health and CMV-seropositive. The rearrangement uses TRBV4-2 and TRBJ1-2; tentatively, D is TRBD1 (5 bases). Sequencing was done on a sample of PBMCs. In nucleotides, the CDR3 is TGTGCCAGCAGCCTAGGGGTCTATGGCTACACCTTC. Translation gives CASSLGVYGYTF.